These 24 T cell receptor beta chains were sequenced from one sample in a study of identical twins. TCRdb redid the calling of the 5' RACE reads with MiXCR, one entry per CDR3 protein. The sample contains about 790,000 distinct CDR3 sequences, approximately 18% of which appear only once. These data also formed part of another study, on T cells expressing NK-cell markers.

The specimen sequenced was PBMCs. These receptors were collected from a woman younger than 30 in good health.

This chain joins TRBV29-1 and TRBJ2-4; weak D call: TRBD2 (5 bases). This CDR3 has 13 residues. The germline V gene encodes CDR1 SQVTM and CDR2 ANQGSEA. Trimming took 5 bases from V and 8 from J, leaving 16 bases between them. The CDR3 region has the DNA TGCAGCGTTTATGGCGAGGGAGTAGACATTCAGTACTTC. It encodes CSVYGEGVDIQYF. The whole variable domain, filled in from reference TRBV29-1 and TRBJ2-4, reads SAVISQKPSRDICQRGTSLTIQCQVDSQVTMMFWYRQQPGQSLTLIATANQGSEATYESGFVIDKFPISRPNLTFSTLTVSNMSPEDSSIYLCSVYGEGVDIQYFGAGTRLSVL.

The rearrangement links TRBV6-2 or TRBV6-3 to TRBJ2-7; 11 bases line up with TRBD2. This CDR3 region has 13 residues. The V and J ends lost 7 bases and 6 bases, in that order; junction bases with no gene match: 5. Looked up from germline, CDR1 is MNHEY and CDR2 is SVGEGT. The CDR3 is CASNLAGGAEQYF. The CDR3 DNA reads TGTGCCAGCAATCTAGCGGGAGGAGCCGAGCAGTACTTC.

The V gene is TRBV7-8, the J gene TRBJ2-5; D perhaps matches TRBD2 (6 bases). This CDR3 has 14 residues. Trimming took 2 bases from V and 6 from J, leaving 13 bases between them. The germline V gene has CDR1 SGHVS and CDR2 FQNEAQ. CDR3 sequence reads: CASSLNPGDQTQYF. CDR3 DNA sequence: TGTGCCAGCAGCTTAAATCCGGGAGACCAGACCCAGTACTTC.

The J gene is TRBJ2-7, the V gene TRBV2, with 9 bases fitting TRBD1. The CDR3 consists of 12 residues. CDR1 SNHLY and CDR2 FYNNEI come from the germline V gene. After removal of 11 bases from V and 6 bases from J, the junction contained 8 bases not matched to a gene. The CDR3 loop reads CAGSDRGGEQYF. In DNA, the CDR3 is TGTGCCGGATCGGACAGGGGTGGCGAGCAGTACTTC.

There are many counts of this clonotype. The rearrangement joins TRBV10-3 to TRBJ2-7; perhaps TRBD2 as D (6 bases). The CDR3 contains 15 residues. Germline CDR1 ENHRY, CDR2 SYGVKD. V lost 2 bases and J lost 3, with 14 bases in between. Written as DNA, the CDR3 is TGTGCCATCAGTGAGGTGAGGGAGGCGAACTACGAGCAGTACTTC. Protein sequence: CAISEVREANYEQYF.

This clonotype was detected a few times. This chain links TRBV4-2 with TRBJ2-3; TRBD2 agrees at 9 bases. Losses at the gene ends were 1 base for V and 9 bases for J; bases not matched to a gene: 17. Germline V gene sequence: CDR1 LGHNA, CDR2 YNFKEQ. The CDR3 loop spans 18 amino acids. The CDR3 loop is CASSQVQGGGALGHTQYF. CDR3 bases: TGTGCCAGCAGCCAAGTCCAGGGCGGGGGGGCTCTTGGGCACACGCAGTATTTT.

This clonotype turned up a few times. The J gene is TRBJ2-5, the V gene TRBV15; D gene uncertain. This CDR3 is 12 amino acids long. V was cut by 0 bases and J by 5 bases, with 4 bases left in between. CDR1 LNHNV and CDR2 YYDKDF come from the germline V gene (reference sequence). The CDR3 sequence: CATSRDAETQYF. The CDR3 DNA follows: TGTGCCACCAGCAGAGATGCCGAGACCCAGTACTTC.

This clonotype occurred a few times. The genes are TRBV7-6 and TRBJ2-1; 8 bases fit TRBD1. CDR1 is SGHVS, CDR2 FNYEAQ, per germline. The CDR3 length is 15 residues. The junction had 7 bases not matched to a gene; V was cut back by 2 bases and J by 7 bases. CDR3 DNA sequence: TGTGCCAGCAGCTTAACGACAGGGGATAGGAATGAGCAGTTCTTC. Translated, it gives CASSLTTGDRNEQFF.

The chain uses TRBV20-1 and TRBJ2-7, with a tentative D call TRBD2 (6 bases). V was shortened by 7 bases and J by 2 bases, with 18 bases between the two germline ends. The CDR3 is made up of 14 amino acids. CDR1 and CDR2 from the germline V gene are DFQATT and SNEGSKA (reference sequence). DNA for the CDR3: TGCAGTGTGGGCGTTCAAGCGGGCGCCTACGAGCAGTACTTC. Amino acid sequence: CSVGVQAGAYEQYF.

The chain is built from TRBV7-4 and TRBJ1-2; D gene unclear. V shed 4 bases and J shed 6 bases, with 6 bases lying between them. Germline values: CDR1 SGHVT, CDR2 SQSDAQ. The CDR3 spans 11 residues. CDR3 amino acids: CASSSRNGYTF. CDR3 DNA: TGTGCCAGCAGCTCAAGGAATGGCTACACCTTC.

The V gene is TRBV29-1, the J gene TRBJ2-3, with no clear D. V shed 7 bases and J shed 1 base, with 15 bases lying between them. Germline V gene sequence: CDR1 SQVTM, CDR2 ANQGSEA. This CDR3 comprises 14 residues. The CDR3 region has the DNA TGCAGCGGAACCGAATATTCTGGCACAGATACGCAGTATTTT. Amino acid sequence: CSGTEYSGTDTQYF.

This clonotype was found a few times. The V and J genes are TRBV5-5 and TRBJ2-7; D gene unclear. The CDR3 covers 14 residues. The germline V and J ends were trimmed by 0 bases and 6 bases, with 13 bases remaining between them. The V gene's germline CDR1 is SGHKS and CDR2 YYEKEE (reference sequence). This chain's CDR3 is CASSLEALPSEQYF. CDR3 nucleotide sequence: TGTGCCAGCAGCTTGGAAGCACTACCAAGCGAGCAGTACTTC. Filled out from reference TRBV5-5 and TRBJ2-7, the complete variable domain reads DAGVTQSPTHLIKTRGQQVTLRCSPISGHKSVSWYQQVLGQGPQFIFQYYEKEERGRGNFPDRFSARQFPNYSSELNVNALLLGDSALYLCASSLEALPSEQYFGPGTRLTVT.

This clonotype was observed a handful of times. CDR3 in DNA: TGTGCCAGCAGCGTAGCGGGGACTAGCAATGAGCAGTTCTTC. Protein product: CASSVAGTSNEQFF. The J gene is TRBJ2-1, the V gene TRBV9, with TRBD2 identical over 8 bases. The trim removed 0 bases at V and 6 bases at J, leaving 2 bases unmatched. CDR1 SGDLS and CDR2 YYNGEE come from the germline V gene. The CDR3 spans 14 residues.

The chain joins TRBV15 to TRBJ2-3; D is possibly TRBD2 (5 bases). Germline V gives CDR1 LNHNV, CDR2 YYDKDF (reference sequence). The CDR3 is 15 amino acids. Trimming took 1 base from V and 6 from J, leaving 14 bases between them. The CDR3 DNA is TGTGCCACCAGCAGAGGCGGGCTCGTCGGGGATACGCAGTATTTT. Its translation: CATSRGGLVGDTQYF.

The rearrangement uses TRBV12-3 or TRBV12-4 and TRBJ2-1, with D uncertain. V was pared by 7 bases and J by 3 bases, with 13 bases between. The CDR3 covers 14 residues. The CDR3 nucleotides are TGTGCCAGCAACCCCTTCGGCTACTACAATGAGCAGTTCTTC. It encodes CASNPFGYYNEQFF.

V is TRBV10-3 and J is TRBJ2-3; maybe TRBD2 (6 bases). Trimming left V 2 bases short and J 4 bases short, with 10 bases between. The CDR3 is 14 residues long. Looked up from germline, CDR1 is ENHRY and CDR2 is SYGVKD. DNA for the CDR3: TGTGCCATCAGTGAGACACTAGCTGCAGATACGCAGTATTTT. Protein product: CAISETLAADTQYF.

This clonotype has only a few counts. The J gene is TRBJ2-2, the V gene TRBV14; D is unclear. The V gene lost 4 bases and the J gene lost 4 bases, with 10 bases spanning the gap. This CDR3 comprises 14 residues. Germline V CDR1 and CDR2: SGHDN, FVKESK. The CDR3 DNA reads TGTGCCAGCAGCCGGGCAGAACCCACCGGGGAGCTGTTTTTT. This encodes CASSRAEPTGELFF.

This clonotype was observed at least ten times. The chain uses TRBV5-6 and TRBJ2-7, with D maybe TRBD2 (5 bases). V was trimmed by 3 bases and J by 3 bases, leaving 19 bases between them. This CDR3 comprises 16 residues. CDR1 SGHDT and CDR2 YYEEEE come from the germline V gene. The CDR3 sequence is CASSSGDGLPIYEQYF. The CDR3 DNA is TGTGCCAGCAGCTCCGGGGATGGGTTACCGATCTACGAGCAGTACTTC.

In its sample, this clonotype was seen a few times. DNA for the CDR3: TGTGCCAGCAGCTGGACAGGGTCATTGGATTCACCCCTCCACTTT. Encoded protein: CASSWTGSLDSPLHF. The V gene is TRBV2, the J gene TRBJ1-6, with 8 bases that match TRBD1. This CDR3 region has 15 residues. Germline CDR1 is SNHLY and CDR2 is FYNNEI. J was trimmed by 8 bases and V by 6 bases; bases with no gene match: 9. The variable domain in full, completed from reference TRBV2 and TRBJ1-6, reads EPEVTQTPSHQVTQMGQEVILRCVPISNHLYFYWYRQILGQKVEFLVSFYNNEISEKSEIFDDQFSVERPDGSNFTLKIRSTKLEDSAMYFCASSWTGSLDSPLHFGNGTRLTVT.

The chain has TRBV20-1 and TRBJ2-7, with 7 positions matching TRBD2. V lost 0 bases and J lost 0; bases outside the gene matches: 8. CDR1 and CDR2 (germline): DFQATT, SNEGSKA (reference sequence). The CDR3 runs 16 residues. The CDR3 nucleotides are TGCAGTGCTAGAGATTCGGGGGGAACCTTCTCCTACGAGCAGTACTTC. Protein sequence: CSARDSGGTFSYEQYF.

The V gene is TRBV2, the J gene TRBJ2-5, with D perhaps TRBD1 or TRBD2 (7 bases each). The V gene's germline CDR1 is SNHLY and CDR2 FYNNEI. V dropped 8 bases and J dropped 5 bases, with 21 bases sitting between them. The CDR3 totals 15 residues. The CDR3 DNA reads as TGTGCCAGCCCCCGGGGGGACCAACAGGGGGAGACCCAGTACTTC. Amino acids: CASPRGDQQGETQYF.

This clonotype was counted a few times. V usage is TRBV2 and J usage is TRBJ2-7; D gene unclear. V dropped 8 bases and J dropped 7 bases, with 21 bases sitting between them. In germline, CDR1 is SNHLY, CDR2 FYNNEI. This CDR3 has 14 residues. The CDR3 reads CASAAGAFPWEQYF. The DNA of the CDR3 is TGTGCCAGCGCTGCTGGCGCGTTCCCCTGGGAGCAGTACTTC.

There are a few counts of this clonotype. The genes are TRBV27 and TRBJ2-2, with D perhaps matching TRBD2 (5 bases). CDR1 is MNHEY and CDR2 is SMNVEV in the germline V gene (reference sequence). V was trimmed by 2 bases and J by 5 bases, leaving 12 bases between them. The CDR3 contains 15 residues. The DNA for the CDR3 is TGTGCCAGCAGTTTAAATTTACGGAGGACCGGGGAGCTGTTTTTT. Protein: CASSLNLRRTGELFF.

This clonotype was detected only a few times. V gene TRBV12-3 or TRBV12-4 combines with J gene TRBJ1-6; TRBD1 matches at 9 bases. CDR3 length equals 14 residues. Trimming took 8 bases from V and 7 from J; bases not matched to a gene: 6. The CDR3 loop reads CASGTGKVNSPLHF. CDR3 sequence (DNA): TGTGCCAGCGGGACAGGGAAGGTGAATTCACCCCTCCACTTT.